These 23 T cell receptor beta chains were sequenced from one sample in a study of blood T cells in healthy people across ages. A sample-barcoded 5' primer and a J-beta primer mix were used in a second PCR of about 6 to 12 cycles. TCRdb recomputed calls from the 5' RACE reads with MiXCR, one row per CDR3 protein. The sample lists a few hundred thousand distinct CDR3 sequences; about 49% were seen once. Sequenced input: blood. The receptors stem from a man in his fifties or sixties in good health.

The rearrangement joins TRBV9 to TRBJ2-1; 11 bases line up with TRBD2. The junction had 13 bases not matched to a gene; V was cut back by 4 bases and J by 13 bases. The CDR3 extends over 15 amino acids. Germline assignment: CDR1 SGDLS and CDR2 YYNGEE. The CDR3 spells CASSPRGVAGGPQFF. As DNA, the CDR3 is TGTGCCAGCAGCCCCAGGGGAGTAGCGGGAGGGCCTCAGTTCTTC. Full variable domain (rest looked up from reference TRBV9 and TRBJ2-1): DSGVTQTPKHLITATGQRVTLRCSPRSGDLSVYWYQQSLDQGLQFLIQYYNGEERAKGNILERFSAQQFPDLHSELNLSSLELGDSALYFCASSPRGVAGGPQFFGPGTRLTVL.

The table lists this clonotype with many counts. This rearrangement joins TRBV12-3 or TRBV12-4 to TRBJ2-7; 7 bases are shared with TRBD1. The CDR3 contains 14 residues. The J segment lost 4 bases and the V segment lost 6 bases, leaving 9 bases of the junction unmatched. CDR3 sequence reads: CASSPSGTEYEQYF. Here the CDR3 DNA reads TGTGCCAGCAGCCCCTCCGGGACAGAGTACGAGCAGTACTTC.

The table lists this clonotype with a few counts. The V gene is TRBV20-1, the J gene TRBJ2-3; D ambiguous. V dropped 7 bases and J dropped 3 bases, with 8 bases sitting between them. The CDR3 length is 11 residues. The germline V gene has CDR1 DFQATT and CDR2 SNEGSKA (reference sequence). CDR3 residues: CSVLGTDTQYF. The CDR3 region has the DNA TGCAGTGTTTTGGGTACAGATACGCAGTATTTT.

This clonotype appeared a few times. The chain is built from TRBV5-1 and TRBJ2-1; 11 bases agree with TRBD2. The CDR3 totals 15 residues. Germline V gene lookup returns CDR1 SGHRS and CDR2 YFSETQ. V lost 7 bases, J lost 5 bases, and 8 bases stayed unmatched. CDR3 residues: CASVRQTSGDNEQFF. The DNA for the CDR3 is TGCGCCAGCGTCCGTCAGACTAGCGGGGACAATGAGCAGTTCTTC.

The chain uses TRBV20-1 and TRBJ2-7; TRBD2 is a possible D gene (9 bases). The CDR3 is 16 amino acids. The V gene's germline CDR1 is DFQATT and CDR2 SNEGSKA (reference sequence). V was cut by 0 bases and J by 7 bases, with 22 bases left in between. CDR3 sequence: CSARDPGGGRAVEQYF. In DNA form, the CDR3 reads TGCAGTGCTAGAGACCCAGGGGGCGGGAGGGCGGTAGAGCAGTACTTC.

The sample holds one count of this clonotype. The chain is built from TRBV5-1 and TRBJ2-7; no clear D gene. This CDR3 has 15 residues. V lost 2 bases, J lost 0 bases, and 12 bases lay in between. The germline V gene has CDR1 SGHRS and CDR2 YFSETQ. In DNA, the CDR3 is TGCGCCAGCAGCTTTCTCCCAGAGTTCTCCTACGAGCAGTACTTC. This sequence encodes CASSFLPEFSYEQYF.

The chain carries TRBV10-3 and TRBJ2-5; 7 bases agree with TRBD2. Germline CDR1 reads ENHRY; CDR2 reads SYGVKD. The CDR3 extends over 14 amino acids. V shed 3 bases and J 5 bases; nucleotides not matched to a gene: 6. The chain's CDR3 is CAISEGSGSETQYF. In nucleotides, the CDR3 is TGTGCCATCAGTGAAGGTAGCGGGTCGGAGACCCAGTACTTC.

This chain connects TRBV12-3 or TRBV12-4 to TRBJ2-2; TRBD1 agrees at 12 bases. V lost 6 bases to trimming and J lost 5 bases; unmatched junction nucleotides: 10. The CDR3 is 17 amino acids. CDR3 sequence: CASRGIGTGGGTGELFF. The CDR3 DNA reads TGTGCCAGCAGGGGGATCGGGACAGGGGGCGGAACCGGGGAGCTGTTTTTT.

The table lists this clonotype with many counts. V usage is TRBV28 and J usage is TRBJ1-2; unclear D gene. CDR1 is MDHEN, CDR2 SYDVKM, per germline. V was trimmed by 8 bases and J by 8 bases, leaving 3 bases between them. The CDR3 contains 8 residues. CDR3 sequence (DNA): TGTGCCAGCGGAGGCTACACCTTC. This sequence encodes CASGGYTF.

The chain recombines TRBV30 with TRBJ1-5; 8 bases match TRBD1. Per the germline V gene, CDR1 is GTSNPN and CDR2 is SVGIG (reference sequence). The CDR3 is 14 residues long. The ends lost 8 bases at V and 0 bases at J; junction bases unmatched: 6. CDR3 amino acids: CARTRGHSNQPQHF. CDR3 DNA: TGTGCCCGGACCAGGGGGCATAGCAATCAGCCCCAGCATTTT.

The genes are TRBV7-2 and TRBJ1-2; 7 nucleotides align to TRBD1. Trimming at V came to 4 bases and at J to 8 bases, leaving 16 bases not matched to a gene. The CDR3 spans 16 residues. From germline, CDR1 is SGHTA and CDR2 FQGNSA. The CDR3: CASSSTLTGIALGYTF. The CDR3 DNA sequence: TGTGCCAGCAGCTCCACATTGACAGGGATCGCGCTGGGCTACACCTTC.

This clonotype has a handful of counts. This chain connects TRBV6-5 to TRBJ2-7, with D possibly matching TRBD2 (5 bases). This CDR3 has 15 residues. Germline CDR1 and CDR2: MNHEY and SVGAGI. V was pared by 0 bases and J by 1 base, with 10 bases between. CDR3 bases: TGTGCCAGCAGTTACTCGGGCGGGCTTTCCTACGAGCAGTACTTC. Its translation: CASSYSGGLSYEQYF.

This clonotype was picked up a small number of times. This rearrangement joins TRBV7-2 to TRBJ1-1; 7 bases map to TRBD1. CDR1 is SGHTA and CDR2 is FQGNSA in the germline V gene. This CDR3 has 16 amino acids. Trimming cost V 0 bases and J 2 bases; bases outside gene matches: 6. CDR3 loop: CASSLAAAGGNTEAFF. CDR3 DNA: TGTGCCAGCAGCTTAGCCGCGGCAGGGGGTAACACTGAAGCTTTCTTT. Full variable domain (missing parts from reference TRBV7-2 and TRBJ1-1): GAGVSQSPSNKVTEKGKDVELRCDPISGHTALYWYRQSLGQGLEFLIYFQGNSAPDKSGLPSDRFSAERTGGSVSTLTIQRTQQEDSAVYLCASSLAAAGGNTEAFFGQGTRLTVV.

In DNA, the CDR3 is TGTGCCAGCAGCGCCGGAGACAGGTTAGAGTTAGCTTTCTTT. Amino acid sequence: CASSAGDRLELAFF. The rearrangement joins TRBV7-2 to TRBJ1-1; a possible D gene is TRBD1 (6 bases). The V end lost 5 bases, the J end lost 10 bases, and 20 bases lay between the germline ends. This CDR3 spans 14 amino acids. Germline lookup yields CDR1 SGHTA and CDR2 FQGNSA.

The CDR3 DNA is TGCAGTGCGGGGAGCGGGGGGCCGGAGACCCAGTACTTC. This sequence encodes CSAGSGGPETQYF. The V call is TRBV20-1, the J call TRBJ2-4; TRBD2 agrees at 9 bases. The J call may be incorrect, as the DNA end agrees better with TRBJ2-5. From germline, CDR1 is DFQATT and CDR2 SNEGSKA (reference sequence). This CDR3 is 13 amino acids long.

In DNA form, the CDR3 reads TGTGCTAGTGGTCCGCCGACTAGAAAGACCCAGTACTTC. Protein sequence: CASGPPTRKTQYF. The rearrangement uses TRBV12-5 and TRBJ2-5; D is possibly TRBD2 (6 bases). V lost 5 bases to trimming and J lost 6 bases, with 13 bases between them. Germline V CDR1 and CDR2: LGHNT, FRNRAP. CDR3 size: 13 residues.

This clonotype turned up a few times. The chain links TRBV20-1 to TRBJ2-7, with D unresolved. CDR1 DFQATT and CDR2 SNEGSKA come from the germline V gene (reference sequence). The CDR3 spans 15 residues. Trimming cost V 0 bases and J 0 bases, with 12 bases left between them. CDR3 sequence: CSARDFSRSSYEQYF. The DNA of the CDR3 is TGCAGTGCTAGAGATTTCAGCAGGAGCTCCTACGAGCAGTACTTC.

The CDR3 loop is CASSYSGRQSHDYEQYF. DNA for the CDR3: TGTGCCAGCAGTTACTCCGGCAGACAGTCTCACGACTACGAGCAGTACTTC. J is TRBJ2-4 and V is TRBV6-2 or TRBV6-3; possible D gene TRBD1, 5 bases. The last part of the DNA fits TRBJ2-7 better; the J call may be wrong. The germline gives CDR1 MNHEY, CDR2 SVGEGT. CDR3 length: 17 residues.

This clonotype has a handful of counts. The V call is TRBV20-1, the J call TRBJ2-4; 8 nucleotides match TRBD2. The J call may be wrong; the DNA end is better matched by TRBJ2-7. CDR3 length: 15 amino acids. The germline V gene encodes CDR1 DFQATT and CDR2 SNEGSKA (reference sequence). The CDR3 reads CSARGGLVGTYEQYF. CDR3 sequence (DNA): TGCAGTGCCCGAGGGGGACTAGTAGGAACCTACGAGCAGTACTTC.

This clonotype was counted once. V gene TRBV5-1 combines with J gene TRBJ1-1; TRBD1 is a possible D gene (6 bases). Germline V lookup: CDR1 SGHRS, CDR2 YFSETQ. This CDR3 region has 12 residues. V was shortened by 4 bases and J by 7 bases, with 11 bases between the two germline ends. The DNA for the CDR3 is TGCGCCAGCAGCCAAGGACAGCTTGAAGCTTTCTTT. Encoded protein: CASSQGQLEAFF.

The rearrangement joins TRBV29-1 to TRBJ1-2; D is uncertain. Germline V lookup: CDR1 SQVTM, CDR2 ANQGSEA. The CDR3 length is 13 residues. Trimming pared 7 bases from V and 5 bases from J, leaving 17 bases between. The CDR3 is CSDRRDYIYGYTF. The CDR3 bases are TGCAGCGACCGTAGGGATTATATTTATGGCTACACCTTC. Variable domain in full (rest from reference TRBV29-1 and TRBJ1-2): SAVISQKPSRDICQRGTSLTIQCQVDSQVTMMFWYRQQPGQSLTLIATANQGSEATYESGFVIDKFPISRPNLTFSTLTVSNMSPEDSSIYLCSDRRDYIYGYTFGSGTRLTVV.

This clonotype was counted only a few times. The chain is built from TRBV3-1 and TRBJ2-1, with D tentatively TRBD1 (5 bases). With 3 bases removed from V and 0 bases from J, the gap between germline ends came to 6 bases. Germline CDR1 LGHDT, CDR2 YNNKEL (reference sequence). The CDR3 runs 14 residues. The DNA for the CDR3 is TGTGCCAGCAGCCACAGGGTCTCCTACAATGAGCAGTTCTTC. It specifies CASSHRVSYNEQFF.

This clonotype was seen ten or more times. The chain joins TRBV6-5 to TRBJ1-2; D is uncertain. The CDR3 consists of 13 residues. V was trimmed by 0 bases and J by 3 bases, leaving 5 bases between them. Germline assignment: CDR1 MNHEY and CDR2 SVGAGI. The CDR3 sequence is CASSYSTDYGYTF. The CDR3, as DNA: TGTGCCAGCAGTTACTCGACGGACTATGGCTACACCTTC.